This T cell receptor (beta chain) came from a study of OX40 agonist ivuxolimab in advanced cancers. Looking at the study overall: Patients were dosed with the agonistic anti-OX40 (CD134) antibody ivuxolimab.

The CDR3 loop spans 16 amino acids. CDR1 and CDR2 from the germline V gene are MDHEN and SYDVKM. V lost 8 bases, J lost 0 bases, and 19 bases lay in between. The repertoire was sequenced with immunoSEQ multiplex PCR; TCRdb's copy has only in-frame clones and lacks some. The sample records over 60,000 clones, roughly 84% being singletons. The material sequenced was CD4+ or CD8+ T cells sorted from blood, taken in a trial of the OX40 agonist ivuxolimab. This clonotype was sampled from an adult with an advanced solid tumor such as melanoma, head and neck, liver or kidney cancer. The chain recombines TRBV28 with TRBJ1-2; perhaps TRBD1 as D (6 bases). CDR3 region: CASESPWDTANYGYTF. DNA for the CDR3: TGTGCCAGCGAATCGCCCTGGGACACAGCTAACTATGGCTACACCTTC.